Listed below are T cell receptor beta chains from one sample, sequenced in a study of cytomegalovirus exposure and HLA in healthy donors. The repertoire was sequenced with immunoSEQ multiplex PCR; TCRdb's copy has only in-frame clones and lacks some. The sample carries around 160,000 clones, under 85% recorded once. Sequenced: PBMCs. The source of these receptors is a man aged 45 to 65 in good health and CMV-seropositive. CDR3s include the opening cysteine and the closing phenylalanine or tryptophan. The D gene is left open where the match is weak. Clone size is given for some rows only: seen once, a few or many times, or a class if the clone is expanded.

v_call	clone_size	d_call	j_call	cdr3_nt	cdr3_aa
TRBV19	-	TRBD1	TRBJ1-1	TGTGCCAGTAGTATGTGGGACAGGGGGTTAGGGACTGAAGCTTTCTTT	CASSMWDRGLGTEAFF
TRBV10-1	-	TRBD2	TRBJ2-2	TGCGCCAGCAGCGTGGGGGGGGGTAGGAGCACCGGGGAGCTGTTTTTT	CASSVGGGRSTGELFF
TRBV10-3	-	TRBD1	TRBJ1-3	TGTGCCACCTCCCGCACGGACAGGGCGTCCGGAAACACCATATATTTT	CATSRTDRASGNTIYF
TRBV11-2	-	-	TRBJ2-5	TGTGCCAGCAGCATCGGGACAATATCAAAGGAGACCCAGTACTTC	CASSIGTISKETQYF
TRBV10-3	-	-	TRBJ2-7	TGTGCCATCAGCAATACAGGGACTATATCCTACGAGCAGTACTTC	CAISNTGTISYEQYF
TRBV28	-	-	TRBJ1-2	TGTGCCAGCAGCCACAGGGATGGCGGCTACACCTTC	CASSHRDGGYTF
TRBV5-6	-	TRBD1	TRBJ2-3	TGTGCCAGCAGCTCCAGGGGGCTTAGCACAGATACGCAGTATTTT	CASSSRGLSTDTQYF
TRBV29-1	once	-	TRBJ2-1	TGCAGCGTTGACGACAGAAGAGGCTACAATGAGCAGTTCTTC	CSVDDRRGYNEQFF
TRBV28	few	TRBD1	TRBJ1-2	TGTGCCAGCAGGCTCCAACAGGGGAACTACTATGGCTACACCTTC	CASRLQQGNYYGYTF
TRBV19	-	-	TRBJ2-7	TGTGCCAGTAGTATTTCTTGGGCAGGGAAATACGAGCAGTACTTC	CASSISWAGKYEQYF
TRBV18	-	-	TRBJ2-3	TGTGCCAGCTCACTCTCGGGACACGCGGATACGCAGTATTTT	CASSLSGHADTQYF
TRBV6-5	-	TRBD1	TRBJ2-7	TGTGCCAGCAGTTACTCGAGGCAGGGGGTCTCCTACGAGCAGTACTTC	CASSYSRQGVSYEQYF
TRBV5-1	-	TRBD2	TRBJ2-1	TGCGCCAGCAGTCGGACTAGCGGGGGGCTCTACAATGAGCAGTTCTTC	CASSRTSGGLYNEQFF
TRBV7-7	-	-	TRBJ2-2	TGTGCCAGCAGCTTAGATACCCAGCGCACCGGGGAGCTGTTTTTT	CASSLDTQRTGELFF
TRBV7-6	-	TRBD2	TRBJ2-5	TGTGCCAGCAGCCCGGGACTAGCGGGAGGTATAGGAGAGACCCAGTACTTC	CASSPGLAGGIGETQYF
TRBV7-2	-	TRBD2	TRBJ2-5	TGTGCCAGCAGCTGGCTAGCGGGGGGTCAAGAGACCCAGTACTTC	CASSWLAGGQETQYF
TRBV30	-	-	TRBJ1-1	TGTGCCTGGAGACGGGGGTTAGGGGAAAACACTGAAGCTTTCTTT	CAWRRGLGENTEAFF
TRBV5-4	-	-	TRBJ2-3	TGTGCCAGCAGCTTGAGCCAGGGCACAGATACGCAGTATTTT	CASSLSQGTDTQYF
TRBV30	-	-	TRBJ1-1	TGTGCCTGGAGTGAACAGGGTATGAACACTGAAGCTTTCTTT	CAWSEQGMNTEAFF
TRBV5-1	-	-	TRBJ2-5	TGCGCCAGCAGCTTGGTCTCGGGACACTTCTTCCAAGAGACCCAGTACTTC	CASSLVSGHFFQETQYF
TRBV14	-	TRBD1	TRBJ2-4	TGTGCCAGCAGCGTAGGGGGCTACGGTGGCAAAAACATTCAGTACTTC	CASSVGGYGGKNIQYF
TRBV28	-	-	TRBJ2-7	TGTGCCAGCAGTTTACCAGGACAGCGGACGTACGAGCAGTACTTC	CASSLPGQRTYEQYF
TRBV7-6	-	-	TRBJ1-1	TGTGCCAGCAGCTTACAGGAGAACACTGAAGCTTTCTTT	CASSLQENTEAFF
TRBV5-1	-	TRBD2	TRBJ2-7	TGCGCCAGCAGCTTGGCCGGGACTAGCGCTTCCTACGAGCAGTACTTC	CASSLAGTSASYEQYF
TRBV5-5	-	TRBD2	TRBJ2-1	TGTGCCAGCAGCTTGGCTAGCGGGGGGAGCTCCTACAATGAGCAGTTCTTC	CASSLASGGSSYNEQFF
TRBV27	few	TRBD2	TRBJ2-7	TGTGCCAGCAGTTTATCAGGTCTAGCGGGAGGAGGGCTCCCGTACTACGAGCAGTACTTC	CASSLSGLAGGGLPYYEQYF
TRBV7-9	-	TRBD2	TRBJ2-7	TGTGCCAGCACCCCCGAATGGCTAGCGGGGCCGGGGGAGCAGTACTTC	CASTPEWLAGPGEQYF
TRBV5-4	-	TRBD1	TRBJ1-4	TGTGCCAGCAGCCTCGAGGGACAGTATGAAAAACTGTTTTTT	CASSLEGQYEKLFF
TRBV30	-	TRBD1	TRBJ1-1	TGTGCCTGGGGGGGCCCAAGGGGGCTCGAGGGAGGGAACACTGAAGCTTTCTTT	CAWGGPRGLEGGNTEAFF